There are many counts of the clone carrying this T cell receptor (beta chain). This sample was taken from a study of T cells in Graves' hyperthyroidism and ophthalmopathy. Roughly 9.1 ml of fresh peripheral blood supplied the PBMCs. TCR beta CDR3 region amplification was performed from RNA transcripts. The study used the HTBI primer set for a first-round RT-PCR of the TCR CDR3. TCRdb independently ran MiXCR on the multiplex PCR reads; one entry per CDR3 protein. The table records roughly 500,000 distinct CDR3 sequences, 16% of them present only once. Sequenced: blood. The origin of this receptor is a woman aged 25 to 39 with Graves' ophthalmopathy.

The CDR3 DNA sequence: TGCAGTGCTAGAGATCCTCAGGGGACCCCTTCAGACGAGCAGTACTTC. Amino acid sequence: CSARDPQGTPSDEQYF. The chain joins TRBV20-1 to TRBJ2-7; a weak D match, TRBD1 (6 bases). Trimming stripped 0 bases from V and 5 bases from J, with 20 bases between. The CDR3 loop spans 16 amino acids. CDR1 DFQATT and CDR2 SNEGSKA come from the germline V gene (reference sequence).